The present entry profiles one TCR beta chain with its context. Its antigen is currently unknown. The junction does not match germline at one end; this may be a read error. The record originates from a study of tumor-infiltrating lymphocytes in primary liver carcinoma. Germline CDR1 reads MNHNS; CDR2 reads SASEGT. The CDR3 covers 15 residues. Study conclusions and caveats: In tumor-adjacent and tumor-blood pairs, overlap was lower than in tumor region pairs. Blood had a significantly lower top-250-clone fraction than tumors did (p = 0.039).

Unsorted bulk tissue of about 19-33 mg yielded co-extracted RNA and DNA. Primary liver carcinomas in the patients were surgically resected. Tumor samples uniformly had over 75% viable tumor cells. The template, about 540 ng total RNA, yielded TCR beta cDNA made with a constant-region primer. Libraries of TCR beta came from three nested multiplex PCR rounds with slightly modified ARM-PCR. Two initial PCR rounds of about 10 cycles each paired TRBV1-TRBV30 forward primers with a C-beta reverse primer. TCRdb itself ran the multiplex PCR reads through MiXCR, one entry per CDR3 protein. The repertoire holds approximately 76,000 distinct CDR3 sequences, with 70% to 75% as singletons.

The rearrangement links TRBV6-1 to TRBJ2-3, with D possibly matching TRBD2 (6 bases). This receptor was taken from a woman in her fifties or sixties with primary liver carcinoma and hepatitis B virus infection. Material for sequencing was liver tumor tissue from sampling region 4. The subset here: tumor region T4, right-lateral pole. The CDR3 DNA is TGTGCCAGCAGGGTAGTGGACTATAGCATAGATACGCAGTATTTT. It translates to CASRVVDYSIDTQYF.